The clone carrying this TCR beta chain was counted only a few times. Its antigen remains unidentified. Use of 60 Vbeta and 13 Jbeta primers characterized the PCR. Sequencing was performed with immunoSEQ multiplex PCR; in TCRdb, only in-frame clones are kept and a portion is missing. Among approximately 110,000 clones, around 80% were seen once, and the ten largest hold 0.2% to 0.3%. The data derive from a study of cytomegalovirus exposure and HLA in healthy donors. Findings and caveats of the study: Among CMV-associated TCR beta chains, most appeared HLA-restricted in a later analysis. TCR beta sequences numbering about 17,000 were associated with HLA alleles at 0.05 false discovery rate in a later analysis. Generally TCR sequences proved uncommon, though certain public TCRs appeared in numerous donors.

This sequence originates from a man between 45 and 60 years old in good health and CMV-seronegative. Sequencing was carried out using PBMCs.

The CDR3 nucleotides are TGTGCCACCAGCAGAGATCGTAACTACGAGCAGTACTTC. It is translated as CATSRDRNYEQYF. The rearrangement links TRBV15 to TRBJ2-7; D not resolved. With 0 bases removed from V and 3 bases from J, the gap between germline ends came to 6 bases. The CDR3 has 13 residues. Germline V lookup: CDR1 LNHNV, CDR2 YYDKDF (reference sequence).